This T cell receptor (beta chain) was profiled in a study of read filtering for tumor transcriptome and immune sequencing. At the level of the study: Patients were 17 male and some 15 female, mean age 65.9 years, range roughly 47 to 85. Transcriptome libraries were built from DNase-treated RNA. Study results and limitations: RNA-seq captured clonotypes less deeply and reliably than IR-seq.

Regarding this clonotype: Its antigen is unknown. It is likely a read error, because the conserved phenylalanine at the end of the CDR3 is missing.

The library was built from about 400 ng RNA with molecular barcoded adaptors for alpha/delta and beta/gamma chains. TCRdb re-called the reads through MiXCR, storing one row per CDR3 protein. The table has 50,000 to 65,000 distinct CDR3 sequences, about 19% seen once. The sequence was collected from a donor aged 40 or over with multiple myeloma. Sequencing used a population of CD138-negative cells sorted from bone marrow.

The CDR3 is CASSPWTGPQETQYS. The CDR3 nucleotides are TGCGCCAGCAGCCCCTGGACAGGGCCTCAAGAGACCCAGTACTCC. The chain combines TRBV5-1 with TRBJ2-5, with 8 positions matching TRBD1. In germline, CDR1 is SGHRS, CDR2 YFSETQ. The V segment lost 4 bases and the J segment 2 bases; nucleotides outside the gene matches: 7. This CDR3 has 15 amino acids.